The rows below give T cell receptor beta chains drawn from one sample of a study of cytomegalovirus exposure and HLA in healthy donors. Profiling relied on immunoSEQ multiplex PCR, and the TCRdb table lists in-frame clones only, not all of them. The table lists about 180,000 clones, over 70% of them singletons. Sequencing was performed on PBMCs. The receptors derive from a male donor in good health and CMV-seronegative. CDR3s include the opening cysteine and the closing phenylalanine or tryptophan. Each record gives: clone size, J gene, V gene, D gene, CDR3 DNA, CDR3 protein. The D gene is left open where the match is weak. Clone size, where shown, is once, few, many, or a class for clones that have expanded.

-,TRBJ1-4,TRBV6-1,-,TGTGCCAGCAGTGAACAGGGGCGGTGGAATGAAAAACTGTTTTTT,CASSEQGRWNEKLFF
-,TRBJ2-7,TRBV30,-,TGTGCCTGGAGTGAACGCTTGAGAAACGAGCAGTACTTC,CAWSERLRNEQYF
-,TRBJ2-1,TRBV5-1,TRBD1,TGCGCCAGCAGCATTCTGGGACAGGGCCTCAATGAGCAGTTCTTC,CASSILGQGLNEQFF
-,TRBJ2-1,TRBV27,-,TGTGCCAGCAGTTTATGGGGAGCGGATGAGCAGTTCTTC,CASSLWGADEQFF
-,TRBJ2-3,TRBV4-2,-,TGTGCCAGCAGCCAAGTTTTAGGGGTGGGCACAGATACGCAGTATTTT,CASSQVLGVGTDTQYF
-,TRBJ2-5,TRBV7-6,-,TGTGCCAGCAGCCCCACGGTCCGAGCAGGGCCAGAGACCCAGTACTTC,CASSPTVRAGPETQYF
once,TRBJ1-2,TRBV25-1,-,TGTGCCAGCAGTGAAAGGGGGGGGACCTTCTATGGCTACACCTTC,CASSERGGTFYGYTF
-,TRBJ2-7,TRBV15,TRBD1,TGTGCCACCAGCAGAGACAGGGGGAGCTCCTACGAGCAGTACTTC,CATSRDRGSSYEQYF
-,TRBJ1-2,TRBV21-1,-,TGTGCCAGCAGCTTCCATCCTACACTGACAGTACCAATCTATGGCTACACCTTC,CASSFHPTLTVPIYGYTF
-,TRBJ1-2,TRBV7-9,TRBD1,TGTGCCAGCAGACCGACAGGGAAGAGGGGATACTATGGCTACACCTTC,CASRPTGKRGYYGYTF
-,TRBJ2-3,TRBV28,TRBD2,TGTGCCACCCTGGCCGGACTAGCGGGGACCGGGACGCAGTATTTT,CATLAGLAGTGTQYF
once,TRBJ1-5,TRBV7-9,TRBD1,TGTGCCAGCAGCCGGAAACAAACCGGGACAGGGTATCAGCAGCGGCCCCAGCATTTT,CASSRKQTGTGYQQRPQHF
once,TRBJ2-1,TRBV2,-,TGTGCCAGCAATCTTGACAATGAGCAGTTCTTC,CASNLDNEQFF
-,TRBJ1-1,TRBV6-5,-,TGTGCCAGCAGTTACTCGTACAGGTTGAACACTGAAGCTTTCTTT,CASSYSYRLNTEAFF
-,TRBJ2-6,TRBV29-1,TRBD2,TGCAGCGTCGTACTAGCGGGAAGGTCTGGGGCCAACGTCCTGACTTTC,CSVVLAGRSGANVLTF
-,TRBJ2-7,TRBV6-1,-,TGTGCCAGCATATCCAACAGGGACTACGAGCAGTACTTC,CASISNRDYEQYF
-,TRBJ1-5,TRBV7-3,TRBD1,TGTGCCAGCAGCTTATCAGGGGGCGGCAATCAGCCCCAGCATTTT,CASSLSGGGNQPQHF
-,TRBJ1-5,TRBV27,-,TGTGCCAGTTCAAACGGGGGCAATCAGCCCCAGCATTTT,CASSNGGNQPQHF
few,TRBJ2-7,TRBV30,TRBD1,TGTGCCTGGAGAGTCAGGGGGAGTCGGTACGAGCAGTACTTC,CAWRVRGSRYEQYF
-,TRBJ2-1,TRBV7-6,-,TGTGCCAGCAGTTTTGGGGGAGGCCCGGAATACAATGAGCAGTTCTTC,CASSFGGGPEYNEQFF
-,TRBJ2-3,TRBV6-1,-,TGTGCCAGTAGACAGCGTTCAACAGATACGCAGTATTTT,CASRQRSTDTQYF
-,TRBJ2-3,TRBV5-6,-,TGTGCCAGCAGCTTTGGGTCTTCGGGTACGCAGTATTTT,CASSFGSSGTQYF
-,TRBJ1-5,TRBV6-5,TRBD1,TGTGCCAGCAGTTTACAGGGGTATAGCAATCAGCCCCAGCATTTT,CASSLQGYSNQPQHF
-,TRBJ2-5,TRBV4-2,-,TGTGCCAGCAGCCAAGGGGCTCAAGAGACCCAGTACTTC,CASSQGAQETQYF
-,TRBJ2-7,TRBV7-6,-,TGTGCCAGCAGCTTACGAGGAGGATCGAGCTCCTACGAGCAGTACTTC,CASSLRGGSSSYEQYF
-,TRBJ2-1,TRBV10-3,-,TGTGCCATCAGCGCCGCAGCGAGCTACAATGAGCAGTTCTTC,CAISAAASYNEQFF
-,TRBJ1-6,TRBV6-1,-,TGTGCCAGCAGTAGAGGCTCCTATAATTCACCCCTCCACTTT,CASSRGSYNSPLHF
-,TRBJ2-1,TRBV7-3,TRBD2,TGTGCCAGCAGCTTAACGCCAGCGGGAGCTGGCAATGAGCAGTTCTTC,CASSLTPAGAGNEQFF
-,TRBJ2-5,TRBV6-1,TRBD2,TGTGCCAGCAGTGACAGACTAGCGGGCCAAGAGACCCAGTACTTC,CASSDRLAGQETQYF
-,TRBJ1-1,TRBV10-3,-,TGTGCCATCAGTGATCGGGCAGGGAGGATGGGAGAAGCTTTCTTT,CAISDRAGRMGEAFF
-,TRBJ1-5,TRBV4-1,TRBD1,TGCGCCAGCAGCCAGCGGGGCAGGGGGCTGGCAAATCAGCCCCAGCATTTT,CASSQRGRGLANQPQHF
-,TRBJ1-2,TRBV4-1,-,TGCGCCAGCAGCCAAACAGGCTCGGGCGGCTACACCTTC,CASSQTGSGGYTF
-,TRBJ2-1,TRBV4-1,-,TGCGCCAGCAGCCACCCTCCCGGCCGGAGGAACTACAATGAGCAGTTCTTC,CASSHPPGRRNYNEQFF
-,TRBJ2-3,TRBV28,TRBD2,TGTGCCAGCAGTCTCCCTAGCGGGAGCACAGATACGCAGTATTTT,CASSLPSGSTDTQYF
-,TRBJ2-1,TRBV11-2,TRBD2,TGTGCCAGCAGCTTAGTTAGCGGGGCCTACAATGAGCAGTTCTTC,CASSLVSGAYNEQFF